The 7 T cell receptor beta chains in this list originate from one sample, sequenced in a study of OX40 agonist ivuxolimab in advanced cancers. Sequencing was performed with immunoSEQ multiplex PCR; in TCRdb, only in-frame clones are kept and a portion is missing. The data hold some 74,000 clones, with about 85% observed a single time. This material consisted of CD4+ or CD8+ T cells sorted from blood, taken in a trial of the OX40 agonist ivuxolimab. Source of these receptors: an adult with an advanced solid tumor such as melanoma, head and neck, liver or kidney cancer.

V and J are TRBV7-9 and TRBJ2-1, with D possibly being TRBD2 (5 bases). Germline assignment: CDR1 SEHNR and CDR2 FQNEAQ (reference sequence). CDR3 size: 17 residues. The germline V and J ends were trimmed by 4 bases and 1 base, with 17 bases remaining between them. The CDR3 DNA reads TGTGCCAGCAGCTCATTATTACTAAGCGGATCCTACAATGAGCAGTTCTTC. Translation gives CASSSLLLSGSYNEQFF. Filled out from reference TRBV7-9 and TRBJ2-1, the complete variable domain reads DTGVSQNPRHKITKRGQNVTFRCDPISEHNRLYWYRQTLGQGPEFLTYFQNEAQLEKSRLLSDRFSAERPKGSFSTLEIQRTEQGDSAMYLCASSSLLLSGSYNEQFFGPGTRLTVL.

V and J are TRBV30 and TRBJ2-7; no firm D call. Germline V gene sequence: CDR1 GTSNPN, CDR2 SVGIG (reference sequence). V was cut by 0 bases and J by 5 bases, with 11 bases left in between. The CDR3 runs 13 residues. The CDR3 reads CAWSVGQADEQYF. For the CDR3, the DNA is TGTGCCTGGAGTGTCGGGCAGGCCGACGAGCAGTACTTC.

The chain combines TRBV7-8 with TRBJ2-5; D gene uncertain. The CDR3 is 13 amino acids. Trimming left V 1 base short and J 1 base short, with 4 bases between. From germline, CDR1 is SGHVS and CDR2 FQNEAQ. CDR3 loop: CASSLGGQETQYF. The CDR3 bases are TGTGCCAGCAGCTTAGGGGGCCAAGAGACCCAGTACTTC.

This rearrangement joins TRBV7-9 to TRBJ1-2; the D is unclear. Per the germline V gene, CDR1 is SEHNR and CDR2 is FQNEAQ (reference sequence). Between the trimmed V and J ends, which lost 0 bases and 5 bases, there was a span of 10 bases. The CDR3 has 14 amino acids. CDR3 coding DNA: TGTGCCAGCAGCTTAGCGTCGACACCTTATGGCTACACCTTC. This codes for CASSLASTPYGYTF.

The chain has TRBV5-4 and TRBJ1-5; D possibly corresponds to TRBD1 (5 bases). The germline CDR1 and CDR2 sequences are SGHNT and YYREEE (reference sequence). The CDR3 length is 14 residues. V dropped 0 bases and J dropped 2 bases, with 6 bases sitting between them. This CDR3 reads CASSLAGGNQPQHF. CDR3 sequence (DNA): TGTGCCAGCAGCTTGGCGGGGGGCAATCAGCCCCAGCATTTT.

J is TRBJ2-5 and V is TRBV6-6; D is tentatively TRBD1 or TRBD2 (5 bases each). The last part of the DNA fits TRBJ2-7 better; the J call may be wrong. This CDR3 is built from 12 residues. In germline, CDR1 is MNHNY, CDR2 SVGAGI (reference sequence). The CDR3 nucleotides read TGTGCCACCTTGGGGGTCGGCGACGAGCAGTACTTC. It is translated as CATLGVGDEQYF.

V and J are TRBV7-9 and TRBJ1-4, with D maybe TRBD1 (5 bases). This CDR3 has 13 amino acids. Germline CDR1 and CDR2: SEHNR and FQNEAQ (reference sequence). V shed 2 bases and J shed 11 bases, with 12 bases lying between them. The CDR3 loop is CASSLSYEGKLFF. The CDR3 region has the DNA TGTGCCAGCAGCTTAAGTTATGAGGGGAAACTGTTTTTT.